The 8 T cell receptor beta chains reported below all come from one sample, sequenced in a study of post-analysis software for immune sequencing data. The TCR beta cDNA libraries carried unique molecular identifiers. MiXCR, run by TCRdb on the PCR reads, gives a single entry per CDR3 protein. The sample has hundreds of thousands of distinct CDR3 sequences, roughly 27% seen once. Study outcomes and limitations: TRBV5-6, TRBV5-1 and TRBV20-1 were among roughly five TRBV segments more frequent in patients than controls.

These receptors lack a known antigen. Sequenced material: blood. All receptors derive from a girl aged 10-17 years with multiple sclerosis.

A few counts support this clonotype. The chain employs TRBV7-6 and TRBJ2-7; D assignment may be TRBD1 or TRBD2 (5 bases each). V was cut by 0 bases and J by 10 bases, with 10 bases left in between. The CDR3 is made up of 12 amino acids. Germline V lookup: CDR1 SGHVS, CDR2 FNYEAQ. CDR3 loop: CASSLAGASQYF. Here the CDR3 DNA reads TGTGCCAGCAGCTTAGCCGGGGCTAGCCAGTACTTC.

V is TRBV20-1 and J is TRBJ2-3, with 9 nucleotides matching TRBD2. The CDR3 contains 14 residues. Per the germline V gene, CDR1 is DFQATT and CDR2 is SNEGSKA (reference sequence). V was clipped by 1 base and J by 6 bases; unmatched bases: 5. The CDR3 nucleotides are TGCAGTGCTAGAGTGGCGGGAGGGTCCGATACGCAGTATTTT. Amino acid sequence: CSARVAGGSDTQYF.

V gene TRBV5-8 combines with J gene TRBJ1-2; D not certain. Germline V CDR1 and CDR2: SGHTS, YDEGEE. Deletions cut 4 bases from V and 7 bases from J, with 11 bases between. There are 12 residues in the CDR3. CDR3 nucleotides: TGTGCCAGCAGCCTATACGATTCTGGCTACACCTTC. Protein sequence: CASSLYDSGYTF.

This clonotype showed up just a few times. The chain recombines TRBV6-1 with TRBJ1-5, with D maybe TRBD1 (6 bases). Per germline, CDR1 MNHNS and CDR2 SASEGT. V was shortened by 4 bases and J by 2 bases, with 24 bases between the two germline ends. This CDR3 is 19 amino acids long. Here the CDR3 DNA reads TGTGCCAGCAGTGTTCCGACAGGCGCCCACCCGTTGGGCAATCAGCCCCAGCATTTT. It is translated as CASSVPTGAHPLGNQPQHF.

This clonotype has only a few counts. This chain links TRBV29-1 with TRBJ2-5, with D perhaps matching TRBD1 or TRBD2 (5 bases each). V lost 6 bases, J lost 2 bases, and 13 bases lay in between. Germline V gives CDR1 SQVTM, CDR2 ANQGSEA. The CDR3 spans 13 residues. The CDR3 nucleotides are TGCAGCGTCAGAGCAGGGACGCAAGAGACCCAGTACTTC. Residues: CSVRAGTQETQYF.

The gene calls are TRBV9 and TRBJ2-3, with D maybe TRBD2 (5 bases). The CDR3 totals 14 residues. V lost 4 bases to trimming and J lost 4 bases, with 13 bases between them. Per the germline V gene, CDR1 is SGDLS and CDR2 is YYNGEE. CDR3 sequence: CASSSPAGADTQYF. The CDR3 nucleotides are TGTGCCAGCAGCTCCCCCGCGGGCGCAGATACGCAGTATTTT.

The gene calls are TRBV6-4 and TRBJ1-1, with TRBD1 matching over 7 bases. This CDR3 contains 14 residues. The V and J ends lost 5 bases and 3 bases, in that order; junction bases with no gene match: 6. The V gene's germline CDR1 is MRHNA and CDR2 SNTAGT. The CDR3 loop is CASSPTGMHTEAFF. CDR3 in DNA: TGTGCCAGCAGTCCGACAGGGATGCACACTGAAGCTTTCTTT.

The chain joins TRBV5-1 to TRBJ1-6; no definite D call. V dropped 8 bases and J dropped 8 bases, with 8 bases sitting between them. The CDR3 totals 11 residues. Germline V CDR1 and CDR2: SGHRS, YFSETQ. CDR3 loop: CASPPDSPLHF. The CDR3 nucleotides are TGCGCCAGTCCCCCGGATTCACCCCTCCACTTT.